This T cell receptor beta chain was retrieved from a study of T cells after yellow fever vaccination. Study observations and caveats: Contamination of FACS-sorted repertoires by abundant clonotypes from the bulk population could occur.

Worth noting for this clonotype: What it binds is not known.

V shed 3 bases and J shed 5 bases, with 22 bases lying between them. CDR3 length equals 17 residues. From germline, CDR1 is KGHSH and CDR2 LQKENI. TCRdb re-called the 5' RACE reads with MiXCR, one entry per CDR3 protein. The sample yields roughly 520,000 distinct CDR3 sequences, 21% seen once. The sequenced sample was PBMCs, obtained roughly 20 days after the first yellow fever vaccination. The receptor's source is a man aged 18-30 years who received the YFV17D yellow fever vaccine. The chain recombines TRBV18 with TRBJ2-5; D is undetermined. The CDR3 nucleotides read TGTGCCAGCTCACCGTATCAGGTATTGGGTACCTCGGAGACCCAGTACTTC. It is translated as CASSPYQVLGTSETQYF.